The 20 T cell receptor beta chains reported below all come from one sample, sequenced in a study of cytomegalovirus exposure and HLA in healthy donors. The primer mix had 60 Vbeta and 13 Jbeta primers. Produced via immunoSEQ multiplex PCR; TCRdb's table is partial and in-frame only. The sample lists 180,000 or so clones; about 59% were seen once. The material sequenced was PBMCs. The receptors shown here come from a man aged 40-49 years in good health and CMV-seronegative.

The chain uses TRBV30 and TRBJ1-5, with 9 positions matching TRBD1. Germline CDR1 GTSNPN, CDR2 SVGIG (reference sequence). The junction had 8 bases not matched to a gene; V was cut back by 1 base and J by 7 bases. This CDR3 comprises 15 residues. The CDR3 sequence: CAWSADRGMLQPQHF. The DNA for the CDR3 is TGTGCCTGGAGTGCGGACAGGGGTATGTTGCAGCCCCAGCATTTT.

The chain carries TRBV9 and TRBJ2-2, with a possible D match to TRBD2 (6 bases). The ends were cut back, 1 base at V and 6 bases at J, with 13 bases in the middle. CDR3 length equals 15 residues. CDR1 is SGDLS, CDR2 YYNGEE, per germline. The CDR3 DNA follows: TGTGCCAGCAGCGTACCCTCGGGGGTCCCCGGGGAGCTGTTTTTT. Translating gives CASSVPSGVPGELFF. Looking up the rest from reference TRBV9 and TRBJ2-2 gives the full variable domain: DSGVTQTPKHLITATGQRVTLRCSPRSGDLSVYWYQQSLDQGLQFLIQYYNGEERAKGNILERFSAQQFPDLHSELNLSSLELGDSALYFCASSVPSGVPGELFFGEGSRLTVL.

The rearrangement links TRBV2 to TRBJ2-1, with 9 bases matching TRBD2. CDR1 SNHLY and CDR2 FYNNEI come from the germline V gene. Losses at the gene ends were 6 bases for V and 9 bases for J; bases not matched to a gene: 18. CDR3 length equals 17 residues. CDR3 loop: CASRPVIAGVPPFEQFF. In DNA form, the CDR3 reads TGTGCCAGCAGACCCGTAATAGCGGGAGTCCCCCCCTTTGAGCAGTTCTTC.

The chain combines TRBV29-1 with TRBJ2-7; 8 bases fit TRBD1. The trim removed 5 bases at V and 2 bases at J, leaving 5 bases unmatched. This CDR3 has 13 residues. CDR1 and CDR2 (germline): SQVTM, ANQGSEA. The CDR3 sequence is CSVLAQGAYEQYF. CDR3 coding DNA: TGCAGCGTTCTAGCACAGGGGGCCTACGAGCAGTACTTC.

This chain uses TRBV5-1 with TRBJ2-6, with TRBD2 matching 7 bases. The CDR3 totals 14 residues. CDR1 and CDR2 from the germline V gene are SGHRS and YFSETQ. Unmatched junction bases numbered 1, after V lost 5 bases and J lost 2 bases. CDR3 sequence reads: CASSAGAGANVLTF. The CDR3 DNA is TGCGCCAGCAGTGCGGGGGCTGGGGCCAACGTCCTGACTTTC. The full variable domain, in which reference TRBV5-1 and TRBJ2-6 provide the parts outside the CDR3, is KAGVTQTPRYLIKTRGQQVTLSCSPISGHRSVSWYQQTPGQGLQFLFEYFSETQRNKGNFPGRFSGRQFSNSRSEMNVSTLELGDSALYLCASSAGAGANVLTFGAGSRLTVL.

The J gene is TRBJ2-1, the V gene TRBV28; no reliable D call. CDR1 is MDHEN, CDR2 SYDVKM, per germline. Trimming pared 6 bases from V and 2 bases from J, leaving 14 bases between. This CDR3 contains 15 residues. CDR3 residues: CASSSLDMAYNEQFF. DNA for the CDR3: TGTGCCAGCAGCTCTCTAGATATGGCCTACAATGAGCAGTTCTTC.

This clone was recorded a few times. In DNA, the CDR3 is TGTGCCAGCAGCTTAGCGGGGGCTGGTGAAAAACTGTTTTTT. Translation gives CASSLAGAGEKLFF. This sequence joins TRBV14 and TRBJ1-4; possible D gene TRBD1, 6 bases. The germline CDR1 and CDR2 sequences are SGHDN and FVKESK. V lost 5 bases to trimming and J lost 7 bases, with 14 bases between them. This CDR3 has 14 residues.

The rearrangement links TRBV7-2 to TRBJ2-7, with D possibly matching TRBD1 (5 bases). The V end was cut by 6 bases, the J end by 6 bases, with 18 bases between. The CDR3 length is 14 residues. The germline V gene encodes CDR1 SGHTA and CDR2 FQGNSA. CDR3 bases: TGTGCCAGCAGACAGACCGCAGGGTCGGGCGAGCAGTACTTC. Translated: CASRQTAGSGEQYF.

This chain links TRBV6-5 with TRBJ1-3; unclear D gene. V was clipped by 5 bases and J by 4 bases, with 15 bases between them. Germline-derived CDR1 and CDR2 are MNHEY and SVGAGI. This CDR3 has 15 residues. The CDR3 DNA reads TGTGCCAGCAGTCTTCAGGACTTGGGAGGAAACACCATATATTTT. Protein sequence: CASSLQDLGGNTIYF.

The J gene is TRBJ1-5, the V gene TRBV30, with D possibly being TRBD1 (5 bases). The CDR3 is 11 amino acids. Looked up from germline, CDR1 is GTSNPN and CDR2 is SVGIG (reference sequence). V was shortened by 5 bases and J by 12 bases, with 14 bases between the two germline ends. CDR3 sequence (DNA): TGTGCCTGGGGTGAGGGGCGTATCCAGCATTTT. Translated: CAWGEGRIQHF.

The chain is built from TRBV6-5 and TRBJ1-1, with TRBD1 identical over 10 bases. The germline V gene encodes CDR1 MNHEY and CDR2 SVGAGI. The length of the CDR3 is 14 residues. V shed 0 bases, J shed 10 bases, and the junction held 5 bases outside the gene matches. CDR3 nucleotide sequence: TGTGCCAGCAGTTACTCGGTGACAGGGGGCCTAGCTTTCTTT. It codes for CASSYSVTGGLAFF.

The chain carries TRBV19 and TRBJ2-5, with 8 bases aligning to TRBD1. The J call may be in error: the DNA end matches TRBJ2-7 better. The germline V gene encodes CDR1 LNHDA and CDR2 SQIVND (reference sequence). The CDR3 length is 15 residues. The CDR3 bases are TGTGCCAGTACCAACGGGGCAGGGGGCAACTACGAGCAGTACTTC. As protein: CASTNGAGGNYEQYF.

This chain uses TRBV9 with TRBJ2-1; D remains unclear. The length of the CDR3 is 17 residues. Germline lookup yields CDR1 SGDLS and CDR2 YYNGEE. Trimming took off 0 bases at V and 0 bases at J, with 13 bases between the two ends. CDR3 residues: CASSVEFQVSSYNEQFF. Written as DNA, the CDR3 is TGTGCCAGCAGCGTAGAGTTTCAGGTCAGCTCCTACAATGAGCAGTTCTTC.

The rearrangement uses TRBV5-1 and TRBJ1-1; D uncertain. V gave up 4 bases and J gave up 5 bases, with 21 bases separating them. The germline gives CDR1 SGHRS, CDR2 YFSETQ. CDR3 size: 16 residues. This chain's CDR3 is CASSRSGGKVSTEAFF. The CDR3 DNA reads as TGCGCCAGCAGCCGGTCGGGAGGGAAGGTCTCGACTGAAGCTTTCTTT.

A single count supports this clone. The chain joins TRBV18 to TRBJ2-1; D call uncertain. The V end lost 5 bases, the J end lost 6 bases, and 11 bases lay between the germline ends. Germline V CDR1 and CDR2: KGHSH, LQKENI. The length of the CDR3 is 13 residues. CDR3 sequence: CASSADITNEQFF. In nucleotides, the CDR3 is TGTGCCAGCTCAGCAGACATCACCAATGAGCAGTTCTTC. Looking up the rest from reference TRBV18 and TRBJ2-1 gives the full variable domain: NAGVMQNPRHLVRRRGQEARLRCSPMKGHSHVYWYRQLPEEGLKFMVYLQKENIIDESGMPKERFSAEFPKEGPSILRIQQVVRGDSAAYFCASSADITNEQFFGPGTRLTVL.

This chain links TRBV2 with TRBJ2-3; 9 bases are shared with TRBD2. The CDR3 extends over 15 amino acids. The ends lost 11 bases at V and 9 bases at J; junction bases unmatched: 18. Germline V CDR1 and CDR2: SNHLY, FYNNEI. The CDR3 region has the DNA TGTGCCTCCCAAGGGGGTCTAGCGGGACTTTGGACGCAGTATTTT. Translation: CASQGGLAGLWTQYF.

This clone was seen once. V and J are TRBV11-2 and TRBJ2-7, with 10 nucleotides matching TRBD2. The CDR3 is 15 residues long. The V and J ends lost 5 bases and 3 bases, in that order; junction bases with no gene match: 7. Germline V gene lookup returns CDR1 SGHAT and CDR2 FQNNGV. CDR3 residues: CASSMQAGGNYEQYF. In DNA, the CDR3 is TGTGCCAGCAGCATGCAAGCGGGGGGGAACTACGAGCAGTACTTC.

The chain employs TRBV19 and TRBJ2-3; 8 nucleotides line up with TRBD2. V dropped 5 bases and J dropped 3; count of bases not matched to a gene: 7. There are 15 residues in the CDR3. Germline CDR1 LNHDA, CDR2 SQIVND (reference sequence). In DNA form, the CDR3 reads TGTGCCAGTAGTCCTAGAGTAGCGGGAACAGATACGCAGTATTTT. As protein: CASSPRVAGTDTQYF.

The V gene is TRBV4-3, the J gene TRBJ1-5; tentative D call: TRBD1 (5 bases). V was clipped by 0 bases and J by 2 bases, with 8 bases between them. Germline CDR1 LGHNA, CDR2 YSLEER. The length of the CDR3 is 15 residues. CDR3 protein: CASSQDGGGNQPQHF. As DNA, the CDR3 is TGCGCCAGCAGCCAAGACGGGGGGGGCAATCAGCCCCAGCATTTT.

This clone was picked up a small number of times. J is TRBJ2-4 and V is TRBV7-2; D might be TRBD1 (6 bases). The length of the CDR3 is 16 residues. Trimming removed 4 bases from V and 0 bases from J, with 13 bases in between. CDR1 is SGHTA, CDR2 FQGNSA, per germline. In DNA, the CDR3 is TGTGCCAGCAGCTCAGGGGATGGTTCAGCCAAAAACATTCAGTACTTC. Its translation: CASSSGDGSAKNIQYF.